This passage covers 22 T cell receptor beta chains from one sample sequenced in a study of neurological immune-mediated disorders. TCRdb independently ran MiXCR on the 5' RACE reads; one entry per CDR3 protein. The sample has tens of thousands of distinct CDR3 sequences; more than 9% are singletons. The sequencing sample was made of CD4+ T cells from blood. The receptors stem from a woman in her thirties with HTLV-1-associated myelopathy (HAM/TSP).

There are many counts of this clonotype. This sequence joins TRBV5-1 and TRBJ1-6, with 11 bases matching TRBD1. Germline trimming cut 0 bases from V and 7 bases from J; bases unmatched to any gene: 3. The CDR3 runs 16 residues. In germline, CDR1 is SGHRS, CDR2 YFSETQ. CDR3 region: CASSLAGTGGNSPLHF. The CDR3 DNA reads TGCGCCAGCAGCTTGGCCGGGACAGGGGGGAATTCACCCCTCCACTTT. The variable domain in full, with the rest retrieved from reference TRBV5-1 and TRBJ1-6, is KAGVTQTPRYLIKTRGQQVTLSCSPISGHRSVSWYQQTPGQGLQFLFEYFSETQRNKGNFPGRFSGRQFSNSRSEMNVSTLELGDSALYLCASSLAGTGGNSPLHFGNGTRLTVT.

This clonotype is medium-sized within its sample. This chain joins TRBV20-1 and TRBJ2-2; no definite D call. This CDR3 has 12 amino acids. Germline assignment: CDR1 DFQATT and CDR2 SNEGSKA (reference sequence). V was cut by 2 bases and J by 2 bases, with 3 bases left in between. The CDR3 sequence is CSARINTGELFF. In DNA form, the CDR3 reads TGCAGTGCTAGAATAAACACCGGGGAGCTGTTTTTT.

This clonotype was recorded many times. The chain combines TRBV27 with TRBJ1-6; D is ambiguous. Trimming took 5 bases from V and 0 from J, leaving 8 bases between them. Germline V lookup: CDR1 MNHEY, CDR2 SMNVEV (reference sequence). CDR3 length equals 15 residues. Here the CDR3 DNA reads TGTGCCAGCAGTCCCCTGAGCTCCTATAATTCACCCCTCCACTTT. Residues: CASSPLSSYNSPLHF.

Ten or more counts support this clonotype. This chain links TRBV5-1 with TRBJ1-2; D is undetermined. This CDR3 has 15 residues. V was clipped by 0 bases and J by 4 bases, with 13 bases between them. Germline V CDR1 and CDR2: SGHRS, YFSETQ. CDR3 coding DNA: TGCGCCAGCAGCTTGGGGACGCTGGGATCCTATGGCTACACCTTC. This encodes CASSLGTLGSYGYTF.

This clonotype was seen many times. This rearrangement joins TRBV28 to TRBJ1-2; D might be TRBD1 (6 bases). This CDR3 contains 12 residues. Germline CDR1 is MDHEN and CDR2 is SYDVKM. Trimming stripped 3 bases from V and 7 bases from J, with 9 bases between. The CDR3: CASSFTGSGYTF. The DNA for the CDR3 is TGTGCCAGCAGTTTTACAGGGAGTGGCTACACCTTC.

At least ten counts were recorded for this clonotype. V gene TRBV20-1 combines with J gene TRBJ1-1; 7 bases are shared with TRBD1. The CDR3 is 12 amino acids. Germline V gene data show CDR1 as DFQATT and CDR2 as SNEGSKA (reference sequence). With 2 bases clipped from V and 6 bases from J, the junction kept 3 bases outside the gene matches. The CDR3 spells CSARWQGAEAFF. The CDR3 DNA is TGCAGTGCTAGATGGCAGGGGGCTGAAGCTTTCTTT.

This clonotype was seen at least ten times. CDR3 DNA: TGTGCCAGCAGCGCCGACCGGGATAGCTCCTACAATGAGCAGTTCTTC. This translates into CASSADRDSSYNEQFF. The V call is TRBV14, the J call TRBJ2-1; weak D call: TRBD2 (5 bases). This CDR3 region has 16 residues. V shed 5 bases and J shed 0 bases, with 14 bases lying between them. Germline CDR1 is SGHDN and CDR2 is FVKESK.

This clonotype was counted at least ten times. V and J are TRBV12-3 or TRBV12-4 and TRBJ2-1; tentative D call: TRBD2 (6 bases). The CDR3 length is 18 residues. V lost 1 base and J lost 3, with 19 bases in between. The CDR3: CASSLVRWRGLGYNEQFF. The CDR3 region has the DNA TGTGCCAGCAGTTTAGTAAGGTGGAGGGGATTAGGCTACAATGAGCAGTTCTTC.

In its sample, this clonotype was seen many times. The chain has TRBV5-1 and TRBJ2-7; D gene ambiguous. Trimming pared 4 bases from V and 2 bases from J, leaving 25 bases between. The CDR3 length is 18 residues. Germline CDR1 SGHRS, CDR2 YFSETQ. The CDR3 sequence: CASSVAWVFIRRTYEQYF. The CDR3 DNA reads TGCGCCAGCAGCGTAGCTTGGGTTTTCATACGGAGAACCTACGAGCAGTACTTC.

This clonotype was counted ten times or more. V gene TRBV20-1 combines with J gene TRBJ1-3; no reliable D call. The CDR3 covers 11 residues. V was cut by 1 base and J by 3 bases, with 1 base left in between. Germline lookup yields CDR1 DFQATT and CDR2 SNEGSKA (reference sequence). The CDR3 is CSARGGNTIYF. CDR3 in DNA: TGCAGTGCTAGAGGTGGAAACACCATATATTTT.

This clonotype showed up many times. This sequence joins TRBV6-1 and TRBJ2-7; 7 bases are a match to TRBD1. The CDR3 is 15 residues long. CDR1 and CDR2 from the germline V gene are MNHNS and SASEGT. V shed 4 bases and J 2 bases; nucleotides not matched to a gene: 8. Written as DNA, the CDR3 is TGTGCCAGCAGTGCACCGGGACAGCAAACCTACGAGCAGTACTTC. Translated, it gives CASSAPGQQTYEQYF.

The sample holds many counts of this clonotype. The gene calls are TRBV2 and TRBJ1-1; D perhaps matches TRBD1 (6 bases). Germline V gene sequence: CDR1 SNHLY, CDR2 FYNNEI. V was clipped by 6 bases and J by 1 base, with 9 bases between them. The CDR3 loop spans 13 amino acids. CDR3 in amino acids: CASRKGGNTEAFF. The CDR3, as DNA: TGTGCCAGCAGGAAAGGGGGGAACACTGAAGCTTTCTTT.

This clonotype has a count of ten or more. The chain carries TRBV5-1 and TRBJ1-5, with no clear D. Germline V CDR1 and CDR2: SGHRS, YFSETQ. V was shortened by 4 bases and J by 1 base, with 12 bases between the two germline ends. The CDR3 consists of 15 residues. The CDR3: CASSPGGLSNQPQHF. The CDR3 DNA is TGCGCCAGCAGCCCTGGAGGCTTGAGCAATCAGCCCCAGCATTTT.

Ten or more counts support this clonotype. The chain couples TRBV6-5 to TRBJ1-5, with D maybe TRBD1 (5 bases). The CDR3 runs 16 residues. The germline V and J ends were trimmed by 8 bases and 2 bases, with 19 bases remaining between them. The germline gives CDR1 MNHEY, CDR2 SVGAGI. The CDR3: CASAPRGRRGNQPQHF. CDR3 DNA sequence: TGTGCCAGCGCCCCCCGGGGACGGCGTGGCAATCAGCCCCAGCATTTT.

In this sample, this clonotype turned up many times. This chain uses TRBV20-1 with TRBJ1-6; weak D call: TRBD1 (5 bases). The germline V and J ends were trimmed by 4 bases and 6 bases, with 19 bases remaining between them. The CDR3 is 16 residues long. Germline CDR1 and CDR2: DFQATT and SNEGSKA (reference sequence). The CDR3 DNA sequence: TGCAGTGCTAATCCTTTACAAGGGACTAGTAATTCACCCCTCCACTTT. It is translated as CSANPLQGTSNSPLHF.

The chain uses TRBV7-8 and TRBJ1-4; D unclear. Germline V lookup: CDR1 SGHVS, CDR2 FQNEAQ. CDR3 length: 11 residues. V was clipped by 5 bases and J by 6 bases, with 4 bases between them. CDR3 sequence (DNA): TGTGCCAGCAGCCAGTATGAAAAACTGTTTTTT. Translated, it gives CASSQYEKLFF.

This clonotype occurred many times. This chain links TRBV7-2 with TRBJ2-4; perhaps TRBD1 as D (6 bases). The CDR3 is 16 amino acids. Germline V CDR1 and CDR2: SGHTA, FQGNSA. The V end was cut by 5 bases, the J end by 0 bases, with 14 bases between. The CDR3 is CASSPITGLAKNIQYF. The CDR3 DNA reads TGTGCCAGCAGCCCGATCACAGGGTTAGCCAAAAACATTCAGTACTTC.

This clonotype has only a few counts. The CDR3 reads CASSQLQTAYNSPLHF. The CDR3 DNA reads TGTGCCAGCAGCCAACTCCAGACAGCCTATAATTCACCCCTCCACTTT. This chain links TRBV4-2 with TRBJ1-6, with D tentatively TRBD1 (5 bases). Germline V gene sequence: CDR1 LGHNA, CDR2 YNFKEQ. Trimming removed 2 bases at V and 2 bases at J, with 10 bases between. The CDR3 covers 16 residues.

At least ten counts were recorded for this clonotype. The chain combines TRBV12-3 or TRBV12-4 with TRBJ2-7; D unclear. The CDR3 sequence is 14 residues long. Trimming left V 0 bases short and J 5 bases short, with 11 bases between. The CDR3 reads CASSLALSRDEQYF. CDR3 bases: TGTGCCAGCAGTTTAGCGCTTAGTAGGGACGAGCAGTACTTC.

This clonotype has ten or more counts. The chain uses TRBV24-1 and TRBJ1-2, with D uncertain. Germline assignment: CDR1 KGHDR and CDR2 SFDVKD. The CDR3 covers 13 residues. Between the trimmed V and J ends, which lost 3 bases and 8 bases, there was a span of 12 bases. For the CDR3, the DNA is TGTGCCACCAGTGATCGGGATCTGTCAGGCTACACCTTC. As protein: CATSDRDLSGYTF.

This clonotype was counted many times. CDR3 sequence (DNA): TGTGCCAGTAGTAACGGACATTTTGGGAGCTCCTACGAGCAGTACTTC. Protein product: CASSNGHFGSSYEQYF. The rearrangement uses TRBV19 and TRBJ2-7, with D possibly being TRBD1 or TRBD2 (5 bases each). Trimming pared 4 bases from V and 0 bases from J, leaving 16 bases between. This CDR3 spans 16 amino acids. CDR1 and CDR2 (germline): LNHDA, SQIVND (reference sequence).

This clonotype was seen at least ten times. This rearrangement joins TRBV29-1 to TRBJ2-1, with D possibly called TRBD1 or TRBD2 (5 bases each). CDR1 and CDR2 (germline): SQVTM, ANQGSEA. The V end was cut by 5 bases, the J end by 8 bases, with 16 bases between. The CDR3 length is 13 residues. The CDR3 protein is CSVQRGSNDEQFF. The CDR3 nucleotides are TGCAGCGTTCAACGGGGCAGCAACGATGAGCAGTTCTTC.